This T cell receptor (beta chain) derives from a study of control samples from healthy donors and cancer patients. TCRdb's table, derived via immunoSEQ multiplex PCR, lists solely in-frame clones and lacks some. The table has fewer than 200,000 clones, around 94% seen once. The CDR3 is made up of 14 amino acids. Trimming shortened V by 2 bases and J by 4 bases, and 9 bases separated the two germline ends. The germline gives CDR1 MNHEY, CDR2 SVGAGI. With regard to this clone: The same CDR3 arises from other DNA sequences in this sample as well.

This clonotype was obtained from a man in his sixties with colorectal cancer. The rearrangement links TRBV6-5 to TRBJ2-1; D is unresolved. The sample comprised PBMCs. CDR3 in amino acids: CASSYGGSYNEQFF. For the CDR3, the DNA is TGTGCCAGCAGTTACGGCGGCAGTTACAATGAGCAGTTCTTC.